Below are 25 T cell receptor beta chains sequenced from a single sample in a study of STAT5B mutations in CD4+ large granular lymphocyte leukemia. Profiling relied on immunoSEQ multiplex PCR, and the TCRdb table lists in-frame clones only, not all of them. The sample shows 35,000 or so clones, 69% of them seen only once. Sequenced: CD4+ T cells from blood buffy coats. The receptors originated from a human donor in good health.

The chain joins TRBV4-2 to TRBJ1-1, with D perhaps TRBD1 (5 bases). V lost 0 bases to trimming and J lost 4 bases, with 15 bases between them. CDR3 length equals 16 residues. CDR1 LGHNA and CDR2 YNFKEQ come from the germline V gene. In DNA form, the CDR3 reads TGTGCCAGCAGCCAAGATACGCAGGGTATCGGCACTGAAGCTTTCTTT. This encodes CASSQDTQGIGTEAFF.

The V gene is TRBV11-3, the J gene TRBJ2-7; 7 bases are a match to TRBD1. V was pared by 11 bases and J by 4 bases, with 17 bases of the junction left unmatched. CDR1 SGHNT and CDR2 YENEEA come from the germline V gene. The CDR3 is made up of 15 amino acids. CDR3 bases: TGTGCCGCCTTACCGGGACAGATGATTATTTACGAGCAGTACTTC. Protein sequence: CAALPGQMIIYEQYF.

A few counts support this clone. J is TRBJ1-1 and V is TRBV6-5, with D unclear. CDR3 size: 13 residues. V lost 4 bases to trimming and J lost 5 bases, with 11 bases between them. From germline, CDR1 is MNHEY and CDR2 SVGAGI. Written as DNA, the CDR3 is TGTGCCAGCAGTTTCCTCGGTAGAACTGAAGCTTTCTTT. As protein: CASSFLGRTEAFF.

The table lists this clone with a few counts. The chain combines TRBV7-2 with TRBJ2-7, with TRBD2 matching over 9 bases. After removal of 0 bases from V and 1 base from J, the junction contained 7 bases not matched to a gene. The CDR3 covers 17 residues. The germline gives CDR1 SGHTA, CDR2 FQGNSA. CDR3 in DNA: TGTGCCAGCAGCTTAGCAAGCGGACTAGCGATTTCCTACGAGCAGTACTTC. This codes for CASSLASGLAISYEQYF.

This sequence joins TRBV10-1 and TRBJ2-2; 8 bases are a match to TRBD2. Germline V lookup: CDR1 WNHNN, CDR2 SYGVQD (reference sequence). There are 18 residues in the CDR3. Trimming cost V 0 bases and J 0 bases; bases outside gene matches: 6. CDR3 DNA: TGCGCCAGCAGTGAGTCGATCCGGGAGGGTGCGAACACCGGGGAGCTGTTTTTT. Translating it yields CASSESIREGANTGELFF.

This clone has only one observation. CDR3 in amino acids: CASSPAQAYQPQHF. In nucleotides, the CDR3 is TGTGCCAGCTCACCAGCACAGGCCTATCAGCCCCAGCATTTT. The V gene is TRBV18, the J gene TRBJ1-5, with D tentatively TRBD1 (5 bases). Germline V gene data show CDR1 as KGHSH and CDR2 as LQKENI. CDR3 size: 14 residues. Trimming removed 2 bases at V and 5 bases at J, with 10 bases between. The full variable domain, in which reference TRBV18 and TRBJ1-5 provide the parts outside the CDR3, is NAGVMQNPRHLVRRRGQEARLRCSPMKGHSHVYWYRQLPEEGLKFMVYLQKENIIDESGMPKERFSAEFPKEGPSILRIQQVVRGDSAAYFCASSPAQAYQPQHFGDGTRLSIL.

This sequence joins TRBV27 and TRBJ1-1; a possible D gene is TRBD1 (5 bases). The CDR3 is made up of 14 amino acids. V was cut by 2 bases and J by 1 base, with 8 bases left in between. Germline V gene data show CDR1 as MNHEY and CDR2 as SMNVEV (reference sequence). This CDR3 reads CASSLRGGNTEAFF. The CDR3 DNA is TGTGCCAGCAGTTTACGCGGGGGGAACACTGAAGCTTTCTTT.

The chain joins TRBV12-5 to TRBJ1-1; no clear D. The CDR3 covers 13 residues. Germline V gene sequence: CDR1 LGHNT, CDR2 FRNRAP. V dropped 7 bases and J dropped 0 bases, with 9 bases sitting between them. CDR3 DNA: TGTGCTAGTGTCAGGACTGTGAACACTGAAGCTTTCTTT. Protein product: CASVRTVNTEAFF.

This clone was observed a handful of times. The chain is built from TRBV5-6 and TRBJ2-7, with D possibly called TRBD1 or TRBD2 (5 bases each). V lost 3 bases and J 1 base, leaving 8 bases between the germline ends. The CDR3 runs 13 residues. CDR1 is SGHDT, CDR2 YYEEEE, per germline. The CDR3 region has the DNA TGTGCCAGCAGCTGGGACCGATCCTACGAGCAGTACTTC. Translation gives CASSWDRSYEQYF.

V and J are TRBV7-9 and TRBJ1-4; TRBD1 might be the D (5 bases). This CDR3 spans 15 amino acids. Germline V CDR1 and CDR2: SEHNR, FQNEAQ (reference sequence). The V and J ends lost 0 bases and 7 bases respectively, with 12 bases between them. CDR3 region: CASSLAAAGSEKLFF. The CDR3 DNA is TGTGCCAGCAGCTTAGCGGCGGCAGGGAGTGAAAAACTGTTTTTT.

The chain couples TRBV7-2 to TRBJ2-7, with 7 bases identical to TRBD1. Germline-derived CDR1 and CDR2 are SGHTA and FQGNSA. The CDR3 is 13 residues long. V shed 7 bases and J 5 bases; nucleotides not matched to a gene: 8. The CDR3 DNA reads TGTGCCAGCAACCTACAGGGGCGGAACGAGCAGTACTTC. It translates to CASNLQGRNEQYF.

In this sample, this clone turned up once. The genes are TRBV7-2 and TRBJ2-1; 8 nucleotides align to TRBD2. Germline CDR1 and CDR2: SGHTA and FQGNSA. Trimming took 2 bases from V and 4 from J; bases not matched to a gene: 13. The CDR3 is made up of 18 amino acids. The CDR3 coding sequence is TGTGCCAGCAGCTTAAACGTGCTACGAGCGGGAGTGTACAATGAGCAGTTCTTC. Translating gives CASSLNVLRAGVYNEQFF. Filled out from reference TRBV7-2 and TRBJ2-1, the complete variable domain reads GAGVSQSPSNKVTEKGKDVELRCDPISGHTALYWYRQSLGQGLEFLIYFQGNSAPDKSGLPSDRFSAERTGGSVSTLTIQRTQQEDSAVYLCASSLNVLRAGVYNEQFFGPGTRLTVL.

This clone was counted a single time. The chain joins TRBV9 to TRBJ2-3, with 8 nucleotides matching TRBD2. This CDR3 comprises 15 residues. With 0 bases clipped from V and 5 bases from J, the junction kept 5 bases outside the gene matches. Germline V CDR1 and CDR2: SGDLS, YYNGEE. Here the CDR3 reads CASSVGAGGLDTQYF. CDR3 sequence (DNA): TGTGCCAGCAGCGTAGGGGCGGGGGGCCTAGATACGCAGTATTTT.

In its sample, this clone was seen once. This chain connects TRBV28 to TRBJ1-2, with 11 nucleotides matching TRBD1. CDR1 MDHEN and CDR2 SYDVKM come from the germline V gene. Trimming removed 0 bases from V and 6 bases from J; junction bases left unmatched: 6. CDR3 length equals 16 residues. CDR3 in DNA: TGTGCCAGCAGTTTATGGGACAGGGGGCGCTTGGATGGCTACACCTTC. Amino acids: CASSLWDRGRLDGYTF.

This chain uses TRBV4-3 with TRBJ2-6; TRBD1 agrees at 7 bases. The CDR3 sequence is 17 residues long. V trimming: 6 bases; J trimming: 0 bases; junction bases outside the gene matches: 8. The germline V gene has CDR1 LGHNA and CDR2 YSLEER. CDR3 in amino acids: CASSFDRALSGANVLTF. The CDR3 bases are TGCGCCAGCAGTTTCGACAGGGCCCTCTCTGGGGCCAACGTCCTGACTTTC.

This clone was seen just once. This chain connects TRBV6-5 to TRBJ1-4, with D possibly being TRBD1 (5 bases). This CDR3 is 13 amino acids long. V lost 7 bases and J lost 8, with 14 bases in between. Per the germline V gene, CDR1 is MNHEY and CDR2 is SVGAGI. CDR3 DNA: TGTGCCAGCAAACAGGCTGTCAAGGAAAAACTGTTTTTT. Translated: CASKQAVKEKLFF.

The CDR3 protein is CASSYQRGLSYNEQFF. CDR3 bases: TGTGCCAGCAGTTACCAGCGGGGGCTCTCCTACAATGAGCAGTTCTTC. The J gene is TRBJ2-1, the V gene TRBV6-5, with 8 bases that match TRBD2. Germline CDR1 MNHEY, CDR2 SVGAGI. J gave up 0 bases and V 2 bases, and 3 bases lay outside the gene matches. The CDR3 loop spans 16 amino acids.

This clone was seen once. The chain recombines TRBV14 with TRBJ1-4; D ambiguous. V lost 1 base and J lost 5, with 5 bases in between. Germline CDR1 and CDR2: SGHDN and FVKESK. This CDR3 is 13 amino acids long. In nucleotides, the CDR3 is TGTGCCAGCAGCCAAGTCTGGAATGAAAAACTGTTTTTT. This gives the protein CASSQVWNEKLFF.

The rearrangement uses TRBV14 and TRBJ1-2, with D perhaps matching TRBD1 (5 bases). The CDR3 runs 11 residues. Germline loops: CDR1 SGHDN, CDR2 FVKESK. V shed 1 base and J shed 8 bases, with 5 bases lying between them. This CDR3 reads CASSQGGGYTF. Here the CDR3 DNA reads TGTGCCAGCAGCCAAGGGGGCGGCTACACCTTC.

The DNA of the CDR3 is TGTGCCAGCAGTTACTCAGGGACAGGGAACTATGGCTACACCTTC. Translating it yields CASSYSGTGNYGYTF. The V gene is TRBV6-5, the J gene TRBJ1-2; TRBD1 agrees at 9 bases. V was pared by 0 bases and J by 2 bases, with 1 base of the junction left unmatched. The germline V gene encodes CDR1 MNHEY and CDR2 SVGAGI. The CDR3 has 15 amino acids.

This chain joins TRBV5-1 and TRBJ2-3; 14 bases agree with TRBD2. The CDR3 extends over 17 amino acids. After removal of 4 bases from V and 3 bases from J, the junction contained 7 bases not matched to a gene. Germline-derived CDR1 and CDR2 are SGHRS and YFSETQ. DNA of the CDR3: TGCGCCAGCAGCCCCTCGACTAGCGGGGGGGTGACAGATACGCAGTATTTT. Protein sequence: CASSPSTSGGVTDTQYF.

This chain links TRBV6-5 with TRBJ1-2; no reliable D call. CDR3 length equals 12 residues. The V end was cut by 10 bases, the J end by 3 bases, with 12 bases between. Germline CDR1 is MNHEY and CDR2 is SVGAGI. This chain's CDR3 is CATSHRDYGYTF. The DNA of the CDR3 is TGTGCCACTAGCCACCGGGACTATGGCTACACCTTC.

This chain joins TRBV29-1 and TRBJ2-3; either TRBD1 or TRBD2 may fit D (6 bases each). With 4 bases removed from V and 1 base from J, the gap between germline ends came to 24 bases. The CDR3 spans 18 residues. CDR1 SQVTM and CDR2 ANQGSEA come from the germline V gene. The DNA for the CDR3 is TGCAGCGTTGGATTGGTGCCGGGGGCCCCTTGGGGCACAGATACGCAGTATTTT. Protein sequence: CSVGLVPGAPWGTDTQYF.

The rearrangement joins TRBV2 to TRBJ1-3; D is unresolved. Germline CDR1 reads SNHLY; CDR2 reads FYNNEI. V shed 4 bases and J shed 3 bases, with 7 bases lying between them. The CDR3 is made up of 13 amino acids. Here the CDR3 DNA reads TGTGCCAGCAGTGGGATTTTTGGAAACACCATATATTTT. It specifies CASSGIFGNTIYF.

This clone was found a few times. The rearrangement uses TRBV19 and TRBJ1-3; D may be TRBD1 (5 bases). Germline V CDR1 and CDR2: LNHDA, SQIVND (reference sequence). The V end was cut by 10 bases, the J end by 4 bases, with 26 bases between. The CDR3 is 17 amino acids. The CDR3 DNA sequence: TGTGCCACTAAACCCCTCGTGACAGAGGGGATCGGAAACACCATATATTTT. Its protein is CATKPLVTEGIGNTIYF.